Following are 27 T cell receptor beta chains from one sample sequenced in a study of spatial heterogeneity in lung cancer. Points from the study as a whole: Counts that tracked tumor mutation counts were those of expanded intratumoral alpha and beta TCRs.

The time point: sample taken at primary tumor resection. TCRdb re-called the 5' RACE reads through MiXCR, storing one row per CDR3 protein. Of about 27,000 distinct CDR3 sequences in the sample, roughly 6.9% are singletons; the top ten hold almost 25%. For these TCRs, the target antigens are not known. The sample in question was lung tumor tissue, obtained at surgery. The receptors come from a male donor with early-stage non-small cell lung cancer.

The gene calls are TRBV7-9 and TRBJ1-3; D is undetermined. Germline V lookup: CDR1 SEHNR, CDR2 FQNEAQ (reference sequence). Trimming removed 5 bases at V and 0 bases at J, with 14 bases between. The CDR3 is 16 residues long. The CDR3 spells CASSTTPVSSGNTIYF. For the CDR3, the DNA is TGTGCCAGCAGCACTACACCTGTTAGCTCTGGAAACACCATATATTTT.

In this sample, this clonotype turned up many times. The chain employs TRBV7-2 and TRBJ1-5; 7 bases are a match to TRBD1. The junction had 6 bases not matched to a gene; V was cut back by 6 bases and J by 7 bases. This CDR3 comprises 13 residues. CDR1 is SGHTA, CDR2 FQGNSA, per germline. Here the CDR3 reads CASSFTGEQPQHF. As DNA, the CDR3 is TGTGCCAGCAGTTTTACAGGGGAACAGCCCCAGCATTTT.

This clonotype was recorded at least ten times. The chain couples TRBV5-1 to TRBJ1-4; no firm D call. The V end lost 3 bases, the J end lost 8 bases, and 17 bases lay between the germline ends. CDR3 length: 15 residues. CDR1 SGHRS and CDR2 YFSETQ come from the germline V gene. Written as DNA, the CDR3 is TGCGCCAGCAGCTCTAACGGACTGGCGGGGGAAAAACTGTTTTTT. Its protein product is CASSSNGLAGEKLFF.

This chain joins TRBV7-2 and TRBJ2-1; no clear D. This CDR3 region has 13 residues. Trimming left V 5 bases short and J 8 bases short, with 13 bases between. Per germline, CDR1 SGHTA and CDR2 FQGNSA. The CDR3 nucleotides are TGTGCCAGCAGCCCCCCCAGATTGGATGAGCAGTTCTTC. Its translation is CASSPPRLDEQFF.

The chain links TRBV5-1 to TRBJ1-1, with 8 bases lining up with TRBD1. Trimming cost V 0 bases and J 5 bases; bases outside gene matches: 9. The CDR3 extends over 16 amino acids. Germline-derived CDR1 and CDR2 are SGHRS and YFSETQ. The CDR3 region is CASSLDPSGGITEAFF. The CDR3 bases are TGCGCCAGCAGCTTGGACCCTTCAGGGGGCATTACTGAAGCTTTCTTT.

The sample holds many counts of this clonotype. The chain couples TRBV6-5 to TRBJ2-4; possibly TRBD1 for D (5 bases). Germline lookup yields CDR1 MNHEY and CDR2 SVGAGI. V gave up 7 bases and J gave up 0 bases, with 10 bases separating them. The CDR3 length is 14 residues. The CDR3 here is CASTDKLAKNIQYF. The CDR3 coding sequence is TGTGCCAGCACGGACAAATTAGCCAAAAACATTCAGTACTTC.

This clonotype is judged medium-sized. The rearrangement joins TRBV20-1 to TRBJ2-5; D gene ambiguous. Trimming removed 5 bases from V and 1 base from J, with 17 bases in between. Germline CDR1 is DFQATT and CDR2 is SNEGSKA (reference sequence). The CDR3 runs 15 residues. The CDR3 spells CSAPPERRLQETQYF. DNA for the CDR3: TGCAGTGCTCCACCTGAGAGGAGACTCCAAGAGACCCAGTACTTC.

Only a few counts were recorded for this clonotype. The J gene is TRBJ2-7, the V gene TRBV7-9, with 11 bases lining up with TRBD1. The V gene's germline CDR1 is SEHNR and CDR2 FQNEAQ (reference sequence). CDR3 length equals 18 residues. V shed 8 bases, J shed 3 bases, and the junction held 18 bases outside the gene matches. CDR3 amino acids: CASGTGTGGRIVGYEQYF. CDR3 sequence (DNA): TGTGCCAGCGGAACCGGGACAGGGGGGAGGATTGTTGGCTACGAGCAGTACTTC.

J is TRBJ2-2 and V is TRBV30, with 10 bases matching TRBD1. The V and J ends lost 2 bases and 5 bases, in that order; junction bases with no gene match: 5. CDR3 length: 15 residues. Germline V lookup: CDR1 GTSNPN, CDR2 SVGIG (reference sequence). This CDR3 is CAWSYRDRGTGELFF. The CDR3 DNA sequence: TGTGCCTGGAGTTATAGGGACAGGGGAACCGGGGAGCTGTTTTTT.

Ten or more counts support this clonotype. This chain connects TRBV20-1 to TRBJ2-7; 10 nucleotides line up with TRBD1. CDR1 is DFQATT and CDR2 is SNEGSKA in the germline V gene (reference sequence). The CDR3 covers 14 residues. J lost 3 bases, V lost 6 bases, and 8 bases had no gene match. Written as DNA, the CDR3 is TGCAGTGCCCGGGCGGGACAGGGGTACTACGAGCAGTACTTC. Protein: CSARAGQGYYEQYF.

This clonotype was found many times. The J gene is TRBJ2-7, the V gene TRBV13, with D perhaps matching TRBD1 (7 bases). V was shortened by 0 bases and J by 5 bases, with 11 bases between the two germline ends. CDR3 length: 14 residues. Germline assignment: CDR1 PRHDT and CDR2 FYEKMQ (reference sequence). This CDR3 reads CASSLGQGRNEQYF. The CDR3 region has the DNA TGTGCCAGCAGCTTAGGACAGGGGAGGAACGAGCAGTACTTC.

This clonotype was detected only a few times. The chain employs TRBV12-3 or TRBV12-4 and TRBJ2-7; TRBD2 matches at 8 bases. This CDR3 has 13 amino acids. The CDR3 nucleotides are TGTGCTTCGCGCCTAGCGGGCTCCTACGAGCAGTACTTC. Its translation is CASRLAGSYEQYF.

V is TRBV28 and J is TRBJ2-4, with 7 nucleotides matching TRBD1. The CDR3 has 14 residues. Germline V gives CDR1 MDHEN, CDR2 SYDVKM. The V segment lost 3 bases and the J segment 6 bases; nucleotides outside the gene matches: 5. The CDR3 DNA reads TGTGCCAGCAGTTTTGACAGGGTGAGAAACATTCAGTACTTC. Translating it yields CASSFDRVRNIQYF.

This clonotype was seen only a few times. J is TRBJ2-3 and V is TRBV5-1, with D perhaps matching TRBD1 (5 bases). CDR3 length equals 15 residues. Germline V lookup: CDR1 SGHRS, CDR2 YFSETQ. V was cut by 2 bases and J by 0 bases, with 10 bases left in between. CDR3 in DNA: TGCGCCAGCAGCTTATGGGGCACGAGCACAGATACGCAGTATTTT. This encodes CASSLWGTSTDTQYF.

There are many counts of this clonotype. This rearrangement joins TRBV20-1 to TRBJ2-1, with D perhaps TRBD1 (5 bases). From germline, CDR1 is DFQATT and CDR2 SNEGSKA (reference sequence). V was cut by 3 bases and J by 0 bases, with 15 bases left in between. The CDR3 spans 16 residues. Written as DNA, the CDR3 is TGCAGTGCTAGGGACCCCAGGGTGGGCTCCTACAATGAGCAGTTCTTC. This gives the protein CSARDPRVGSYNEQFF.

This clonotype was picked up many times. The rearrangement joins TRBV20-1 to TRBJ1-1; D is unresolved. Germline V gene lookup returns CDR1 DFQATT and CDR2 SNEGSKA (reference sequence). The V and J ends lost 3 bases and 3 bases respectively, with 11 bases between them. CDR3 length: 13 residues. CDR3 amino acids: CSASNWADTEAFF. The CDR3 DNA is TGCAGTGCTAGTAACTGGGCGGACACTGAAGCTTTCTTT.

This clonotype appeared many times. This chain uses TRBV12-3 or TRBV12-4 with TRBJ2-3; D is possibly TRBD1 or TRBD2 (6 bases each). The CDR3 runs to 16 residues. V lost 2 bases and J 5 bases, leaving 17 bases between the germline ends. The CDR3: CASSLTGAVLQDTQYF. In DNA, the CDR3 is TGTGCCAGCAGTTTAACGGGGGCTGTATTACAAGATACGCAGTATTTT.

The chain uses TRBV6-1 and TRBJ1-1; a possible D gene is TRBD1 (6 bases). Trimming took 0 bases from V and 7 from J, leaving 12 bases between them. The CDR3 sequence is 14 residues long. Germline CDR1 MNHNS, CDR2 SASEGT. The CDR3 region is CASSEARQVGEAFF. The CDR3 bases are TGTGCCAGCAGTGAAGCGCGACAGGTGGGTGAAGCTTTCTTT.

This clonotype showed up many times. The CDR3 here is CASGIAQEEQYF. In DNA form, the CDR3 reads TGTGCCAGCGGTATTGCACAAGAAGAGCAGTACTTC. The V gene is TRBV28, the J gene TRBJ2-7; no clear D gene. V was clipped by 8 bases and J by 7 bases, with 15 bases between them. The CDR3 consists of 12 residues. The germline gives CDR1 MDHEN, CDR2 SYDVKM.

This clonotype was seen repeatedly, ten times or more. V gene TRBV5-1 combines with J gene TRBJ1-1; 9 bases agree with TRBD1. This CDR3 region has 15 residues. V lost 4 bases and J lost 3; bases outside the gene matches: 7. From germline, CDR1 is SGHRS and CDR2 YFSETQ. The CDR3 region is CASSDYRGHDTEAFF. CDR3 bases: TGCGCCAGCAGCGATTACAGGGGGCATGACACTGAAGCTTTCTTT.

The chain links TRBV7-9 to TRBJ2-3; possibly TRBD1 for D (8 bases). Between the trimmed V and J ends, which lost 5 bases and 1 base, there was a span of 16 bases. The CDR3 has 16 amino acids. Looked up from germline, CDR1 is SEHNR and CDR2 is FQNEAQ (reference sequence). Here the CDR3 DNA reads TGTGCCAGCAGCCCTACAGGGGGGGAAGGCACAGATACGCAGTATTTT. Its translation: CASSPTGGEGTDTQYF.

The genes are TRBV4-2 and TRBJ2-3, with TRBD2 identical over 11 bases. The CDR3 is 16 amino acids. V shed 8 bases, J shed 3 bases, and the junction held 10 bases outside the gene matches. The germline gives CDR1 LGHNA, CDR2 YNFKEQ. The DNA of the CDR3 is TGTGCCAGCGGCCTGGGAACTAGCGGGGGAACAGATACGCAGTATTTT. Its translation is CASGLGTSGGTDTQYF.

This clonotype was recorded many times. The CDR3 loop reads CASSTLSGGSYNEQFF. Written as DNA, the CDR3 is TGTGCCAGTAGTACCCTCAGCGGGGGCTCCTACAATGAGCAGTTCTTC. J is TRBJ2-1 and V is TRBV19, with TRBD2 identical over 8 bases. From germline, CDR1 is LNHDA and CDR2 SQIVND (reference sequence). There are 16 residues in the CDR3. V lost 4 bases, J lost 0 bases, and 5 bases stayed unmatched.

This clonotype was observed many times. The chain joins TRBV5-1 to TRBJ1-1; D is unclear. Trimming took 6 bases from V and 0 from J, leaving 12 bases between them. Germline CDR1 SGHRS, CDR2 YFSETQ. The CDR3 has 14 amino acids. The chain's CDR3 is CASTQGSVNTEAFF. In nucleotides, the CDR3 is TGCGCCAGCACCCAAGGATCAGTGAACACTGAAGCTTTCTTT. The variable domain in full, completed from reference TRBV5-1 and TRBJ1-1, reads KAGVTQTPRYLIKTRGQQVTLSCSPISGHRSVSWYQQTPGQGLQFLFEYFSETQRNKGNFPGRFSGRQFSNSRSEMNVSTLELGDSALYLCASTQGSVNTEAFFGQGTRLTVV.

In its sample, this clonotype was seen many times. V usage is TRBV7-8 and J usage is TRBJ1-5; D may be TRBD1 (6 bases). The CDR3 covers 14 residues. Germline V CDR1 and CDR2: SGHVS, FQNEAQ. The ends were cut back, 1 base at V and 5 bases at J, with 9 bases in the middle. Here the CDR3 DNA reads TGTGCCAGCAGCTTAGAAAGGGGGGATCAGCCCCAGCATTTT. The encoded protein is CASSLERGDQPQHF.

The chain links TRBV7-2 to TRBJ2-3; D gene uncertain. There are 15 residues in the CDR3. Germline V gene lookup returns CDR1 SGHTA and CDR2 FQGNSA. Trimming pared 7 bases from V and 4 bases from J, leaving 18 bases between. In nucleotides, the CDR3 is TGTGCCAGCAACCCAAAGTTGACCAATTCAGATACGCAGTATTTT. Protein sequence: CASNPKLTNSDTQYF.

This clonotype appeared a few times. The CDR3 DNA reads TGTGCCACCCACTTGAGGGGGAATTCACCCCTCCACTTT. Its translation: CATHLRGNSPLHF. The chain uses TRBV2 and TRBJ1-6; TRBD1 might be the D (6 bases). CDR1 is SNHLY, CDR2 FYNNEI, per germline. V was cut by 10 bases and J by 7 bases, with 14 bases left in between. This CDR3 is 13 amino acids long.